A selection of T cell receptor beta chains follows, all from one sample in a study of shared T cell receptors in the human thymus. Repertoires were generated with immunoSEQ multiplex PCR, while TCRdb's copy carries only in-frame clones and drops some. The profile shows some 640,000 clones, over 75% of them singletons. These data were also reused for a study on human thymus T cells.

Sequencing was done on a sample of thymocytes. The receptors come from a boy under two years old with a congenital heart defect. Each CDR3 is given with its conserved first and last residue. The D gene is left open where the match is weak. The size field is filled for only some rows; it gives once, few, many or a size class.

V: TRBV20-1; J: TRBJ1-1; size: NA; D: NA; length: 11; CDR3: CSAKRDTEAFF; DNA: TGCAGTGCTAAGAGGGACACTGAAGCTTTCTTT
V: TRBV28; J: TRBJ1-4; size: NA; D: NA; length: 13; CDR3: CASSSATGEKLFF; DNA: TGTGCCAGCAGTTCTGCGACAGGCGAAAAACTGTTTTTT
V: TRBV11-2; J: TRBJ2-1; size: NA; D: NA; length: 11; CDR3: CASSSGGQQFF; DNA: TGTGCCAGCAGCTCGGGGGGCCAGCAGTTCTTC
V: TRBV6-4; J: TRBJ2-7; size: few; D: NA; length: 15; CDR3: CASSDSSTGTYEQYF; DNA: TGTGCCAGCAGTGACTCGTCCACCGGGACCTACGAGCAGTACTTC
V: TRBV27; J: TRBJ2-7; size: NA; D: TRBD2; length: 13; CDR3: CASSGRGTYEQYF; DNA: TGTGCCAGCAGTGGGCGGGGGACCTACGAGCAGTACTTC
V: TRBV19; J: TRBJ2-3; size: once; D: TRBD2; length: 16; CDR3: CASRYQAGGQLDTQYF; DNA: TGTGCCAGTAGATACCAAGCGGGGGGGCAATTAGATACGCAGTATTTT
V: TRBV9; J: TRBJ2-4; size: NA; D: TRBD1; length: 14; CDR3: CASSCSHRGDIQYF; DNA: TGTGCCAGCAGCTGCAGTCACAGGGGCGACATTCAGTACTTC
V: TRBV30; J: TRBJ2-1; size: NA; D: NA; length: 14; CDR3: CAWSILSSYNEQFF; DNA: TGTGCCTGGAGTATTCTGAGCTCCTACAATGAGCAGTTCTTC
V: TRBV4-3; J: TRBJ1-2; size: once; D: NA; length: 16; CDR3: CASSQVQGTWNYGYTF; DNA: TGCGCCAGCAGCCAGGTACAGGGAACGTGGAACTATGGCTACACCTTC
V: TRBV15; J: TRBJ2-2; size: once; D: NA; length: 17; CDR3: CATSSASSDSNTGELFF; DNA: TGTGCCACCAGCAGCGCAAGCTCGGACAGCAACACCGGGGAGCTGTTTTTT